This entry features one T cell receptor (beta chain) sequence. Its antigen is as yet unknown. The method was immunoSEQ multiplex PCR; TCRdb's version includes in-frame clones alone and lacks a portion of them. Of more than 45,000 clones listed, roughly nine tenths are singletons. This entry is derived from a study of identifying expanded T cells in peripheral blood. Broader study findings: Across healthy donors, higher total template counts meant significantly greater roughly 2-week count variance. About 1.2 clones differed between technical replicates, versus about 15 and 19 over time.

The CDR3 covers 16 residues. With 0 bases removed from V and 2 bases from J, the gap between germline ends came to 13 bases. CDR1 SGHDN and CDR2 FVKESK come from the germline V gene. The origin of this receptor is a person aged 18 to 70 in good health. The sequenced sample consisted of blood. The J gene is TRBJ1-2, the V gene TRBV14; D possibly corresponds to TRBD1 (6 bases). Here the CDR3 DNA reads TGTGCCAGCAGCCAAGATCGGGGACATCCAAACTATGGCTACACCTTC. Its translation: CASSQDRGHPNYGYTF.